This TCR beta chain was profiled in a study of T cell responses to AZD1222 COVID-19 vaccine (dated by TCRdb to the early 2020s). Regarding the complete study: Because spike-specific TCR depth and breadth did not differ between the two schedules, AZD1222 recipients who got a second dose at roughly 4 weeks were pooled with those who got a second dose at roughly 12 weeks. TCR sequencing covered over 230 trial participants: 207 given two doses of AZD1222 and 26 given two doses of MenACWY control vaccine. Trial participants were enrolled into age subgroups of 18-55, 56-69 and 70-plus years, which contained 148, 28 and 57 TCR-sequenced participants, respectively. Overall study results and their limits: Participants were mostly white British, with more females than males. The authors suggested clonal diversity may have been underestimated. The 56-69-year group was small, and its depth increase did not reach significance, likely because of low power. CD4 TCRs associated with the vaccine covered the entire spike protein, and the dominant responses were in regions 160-218 and 743-854. Because no samples from the day 14 peak response were available, repertoires could be characterized only after the peak T cell response. A significant rise in spike-specific TCR breadth and depth was observed after two AZD1222 doses relative to day 0 and relative to MenACWY recipients. Reportedly, almost half of the unique spike-specific TCRs recognized epitopes lying outside the regions that are mutated in the B.1.351 and B.1.1.7 variants. Conclusions about previously exposed vaccinees are limited, since just 5 to 7 AZD1222 recipients were seropositive for SARS-CoV-2 at baseline.

As concerns this clone: Its target antigen remains unknown. Per-base qualities were not stored, and no clone one base away is much larger.

The CDR3 regions of human TCRbeta chains were analyzed by immunosequencing. For the original study's pipeline: Repertoire TCRs were checked for matches against a reference library of SARS-CoV-2-specific TCRs that had been generated using the MIRA antigen-specificity platform. Breadth was defined as the fraction of unique TCRs that were SARS-CoV-2-associated. Depth was defined as the fraction of total T cells that were SARS-CoV-2-associated. Using the MIRA data, each spike-specific TCR was assigned both to the spike region to which the TCR was reactive and to a CD4 or CD8 class. Log10-transformed breadth and depth values were compared by one-way ANOVA with Sidak's multiple comparisons tests. TCRdb limited this immuneACCESS table to in-frame rearrangements with V and J called. A share of clones is missing; checked studies link under half to unresolved V genes, and the rest is unexplained. D and trimming were read from the DNA, whereas the V and J calls and clone size are those reported in that table. In this sample the table shows 80,000 or so clones, 90% to 95% of which occur a single time. Over 4.5% of the sample goes to the ten largest clones.

Sequences MNHEY (CDR1) and SMNVEV (CDR2) are obtained from the germline V gene (reference sequence). From its cysteine to its phenylalanine, the CDR3 spans 13 amino acids. The kept DNA is CDR3 alone, 39 bases in frame from the first base. A distance of 9 bases separates the germline ends of V and J, which lose 2 bases and 7 bases respectively. The label giving this sample's time point can be read as: baseline before first vaccination. Vaccinee samples came from UK trials COV001 and COV002, including a single-blind randomized controlled phase 2/3 trial of AZD1222 (ChAdOx1 nCoV-19) in healthy adults. Trial participant PBMC samples were collected at day 0 and day 28 after the second dose for TCRbeta chain sequencing.

The chain was built from TRBV27 and TRBJ2-1; TRBD1 is a weak D gene call, 5 bases matching. Sequencing used peripheral blood, obtained on day 0 of AZD1222 vaccination. The receptor was derived from an adult in good health. The DNA reads as follows: TGTGCCAGCAGTTTACAGGGTAGAAATGAGCAGTTCTTC. The translation is CASSLQGRNEQFF.